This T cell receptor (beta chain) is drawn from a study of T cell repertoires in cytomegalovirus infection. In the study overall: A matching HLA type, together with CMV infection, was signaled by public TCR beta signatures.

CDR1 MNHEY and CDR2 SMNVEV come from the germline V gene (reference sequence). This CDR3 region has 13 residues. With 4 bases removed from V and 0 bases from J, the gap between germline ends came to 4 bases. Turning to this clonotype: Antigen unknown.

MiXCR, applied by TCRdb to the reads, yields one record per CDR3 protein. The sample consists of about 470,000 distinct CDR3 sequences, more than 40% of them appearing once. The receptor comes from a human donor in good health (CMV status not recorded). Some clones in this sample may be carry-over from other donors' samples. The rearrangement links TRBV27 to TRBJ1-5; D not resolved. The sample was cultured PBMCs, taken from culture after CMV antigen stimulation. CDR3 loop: CASSWGSNQPQHF. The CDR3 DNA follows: TGTGCCAGCAGTTGGGGTAGCAATCAGCCCCAGCATTTT.